The source of this TCR beta chain is a study of prognosis after radiotherapy for stage I lung cancer. Study details: Tumor types were squamous cell carcinoma in 7 or 8 patients, adenocarcinoma in around eleven.

The CDR3 length is 13 residues. Germline V gives CDR1 DFQATT, CDR2 SNEGSKA (reference sequence). With two-round multiplex PCR, TCR beta CDR3 sequences were amplified from genomic DNA. Each TRBV and TRBJ gene had its own primer in the first PCR round. One entry per CDR3 protein results from TCRdb running MiXCR on the multiplex PCR reads. The profile shows 20,000 to 30,000 distinct CDR3 sequences, roughly two fifths of them singletons. About this clonotype: Its antigen is not known. One junction end does not reproduce the germline sequence, and a read error may be involved.

Study-wide results and caveats: Usage of the TRBV and TRBJ genes (in patients with versus without metastases) was reportedly different.

The material was PBMCs, obtained before or after stereotactic body radiation therapy (not recorded which). The clonotype comes from a donor over 45 with non-small cell lung cancer. This sequence joins TRBV20-1 and TRBJ1-2; TRBD1 might be the D (6 bases). The CDR3 here is CSSSLPGVYGYTF. CDR3 nucleotide sequence: TGCAGTTCTAGCCTTCCAGGGGTCTATGGCTACACCTTC.